What follows are 5 T cell receptor beta chains derived from one specimen sequenced in a study of blood T cell repertoires in COVID-19. Method: immunoSEQ multiplex PCR; TCRdb's copy keeps in-frame clones and lacks some. The sample consists of 30,000 to 35,000 clones, approximately 81% of them appearing once. Source material: peripheral blood. Every receptor here comes from a human donor with acute or convalescent COVID-19. The donor label of this sample is uncertain.

The chain is built from TRBV7-6 and TRBJ2-7, with 9 bases identical to TRBD1. The germline V gene encodes CDR1 SGHVS and CDR2 FNYEAQ. With V trimmed by 4 bases and J by 4 bases, 8 bases remained unmatched. The CDR3 consists of 15 residues. The DNA of the CDR3 is TGTGCCAGCAGCTGGGGCACAGGGGGCGTTTACGAGCAGTACTTC. Translated, it gives CASSWGTGGVYEQYF.

This clone was detected once. The V and J genes are TRBV6-2 or TRBV6-3 and TRBJ2-7, with a tentative D call TRBD1 (6 bases). CDR3 length: 14 amino acids. V dropped 8 bases and J dropped 0 bases, with 14 bases sitting between them. From germline, CDR1 is MNHEY and CDR2 SVGEGT. The CDR3 loop is CASCRQALSYEQYF. DNA of the CDR3: TGTGCCAGCTGCCGACAGGCCCTCTCCTACGAGCAGTACTTC.

The rearrangement joins TRBV11-3 to TRBJ2-5, with 9 nucleotides matching TRBD1. CDR3 length equals 16 residues. Germline CDR1 reads SGHNT; CDR2 reads YENEEA. With V trimmed by 4 bases and J by 3 bases, 9 bases remained unmatched. DNA for the CDR3: TGTGCCAGCAGCTCAGACAGGGGGGTATCGGAAGAGACCCAGTACTTC. Translated: CASSSDRGVSEETQYF.

The chain couples TRBV14 to TRBJ1-2; 10 bases match TRBD1. J was trimmed by 7 bases and V by 7 bases; bases with no gene match: 6. CDR1 and CDR2 (germline): SGHDN, FVKESK. The length of the CDR3 is 13 residues. The CDR3 DNA is TGTGCCAGCACCCGGGACAGGGGTGTTGGCTACACCTTC. It is translated as CASTRDRGVGYTF.

The chain has TRBV6-5 and TRBJ2-3; TRBD2 agrees at 9 bases. Germline values: CDR1 MNHEY, CDR2 SVGAGI. V shed 11 bases and J 8 bases; nucleotides not matched to a gene: 11. The CDR3 has 13 residues. The DNA of the CDR3 is TGTGCCGCCGGAGAGCTAGCGGGAATTACGCAGTATTTT. Its translation is CAAGELAGITQYF.